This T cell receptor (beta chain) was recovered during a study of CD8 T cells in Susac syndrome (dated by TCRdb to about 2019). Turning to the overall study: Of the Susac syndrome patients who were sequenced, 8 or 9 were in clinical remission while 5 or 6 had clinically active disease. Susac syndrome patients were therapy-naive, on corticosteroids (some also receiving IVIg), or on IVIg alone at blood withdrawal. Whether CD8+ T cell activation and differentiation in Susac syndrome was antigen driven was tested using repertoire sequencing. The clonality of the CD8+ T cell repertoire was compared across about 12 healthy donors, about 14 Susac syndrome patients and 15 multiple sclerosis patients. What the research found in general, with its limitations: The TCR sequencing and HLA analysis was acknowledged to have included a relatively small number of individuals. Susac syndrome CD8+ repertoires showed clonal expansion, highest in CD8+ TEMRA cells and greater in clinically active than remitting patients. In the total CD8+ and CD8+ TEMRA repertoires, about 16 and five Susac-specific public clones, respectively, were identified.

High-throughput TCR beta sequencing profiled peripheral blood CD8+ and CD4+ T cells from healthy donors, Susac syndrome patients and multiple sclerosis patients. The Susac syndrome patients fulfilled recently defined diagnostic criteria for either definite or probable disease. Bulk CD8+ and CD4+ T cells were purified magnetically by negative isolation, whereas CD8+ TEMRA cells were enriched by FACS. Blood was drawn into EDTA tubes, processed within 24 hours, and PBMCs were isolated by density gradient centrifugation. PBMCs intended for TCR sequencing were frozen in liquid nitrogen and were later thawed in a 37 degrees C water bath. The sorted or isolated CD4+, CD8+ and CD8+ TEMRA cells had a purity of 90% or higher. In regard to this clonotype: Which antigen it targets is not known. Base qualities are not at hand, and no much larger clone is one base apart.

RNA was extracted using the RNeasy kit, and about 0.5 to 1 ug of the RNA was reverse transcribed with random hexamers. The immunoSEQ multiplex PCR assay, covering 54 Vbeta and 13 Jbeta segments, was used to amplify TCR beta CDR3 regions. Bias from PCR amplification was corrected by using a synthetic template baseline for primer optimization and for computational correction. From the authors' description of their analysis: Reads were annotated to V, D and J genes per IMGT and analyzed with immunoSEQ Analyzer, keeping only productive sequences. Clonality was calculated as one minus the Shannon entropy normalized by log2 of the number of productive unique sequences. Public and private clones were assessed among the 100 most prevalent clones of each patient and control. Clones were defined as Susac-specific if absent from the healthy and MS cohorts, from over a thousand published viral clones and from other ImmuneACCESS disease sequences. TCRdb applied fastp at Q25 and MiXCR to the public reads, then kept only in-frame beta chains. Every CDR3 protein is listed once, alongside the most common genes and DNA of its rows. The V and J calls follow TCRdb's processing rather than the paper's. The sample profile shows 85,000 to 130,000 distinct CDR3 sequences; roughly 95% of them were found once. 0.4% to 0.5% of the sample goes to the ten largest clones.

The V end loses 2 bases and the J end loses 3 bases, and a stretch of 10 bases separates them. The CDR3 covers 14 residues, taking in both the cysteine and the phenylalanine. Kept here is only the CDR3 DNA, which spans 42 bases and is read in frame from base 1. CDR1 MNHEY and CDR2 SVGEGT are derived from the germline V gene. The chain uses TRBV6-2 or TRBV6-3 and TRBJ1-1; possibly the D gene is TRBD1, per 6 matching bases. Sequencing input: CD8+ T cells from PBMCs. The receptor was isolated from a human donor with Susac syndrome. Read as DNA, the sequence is TGTGCCAGCAGTTACGGGGGCGAGGACACTGAAGCTTTCTTT. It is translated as CASSYGGEDTEAFF.